This T cell receptor (beta chain) was retrieved from a study of T cells in Graves' hyperthyroidism and ophthalmopathy. Study context: Peripheral blood was collected at initial diagnosis, before any treatment. Points from the study as a whole: Using 13 V-J features, a model discriminated ophthalmopathy from stable hyperthyroidism.

A Clinical Activity Score of at least 3, a NOSPECS grade of at least 4 and a duration under 3 months were recorded in the ophthalmopathy patients. V gave up 6 bases and J gave up 3 bases; unmatched junction bases: 13. Germline V gives CDR1 DFQATT, CDR2 SNEGSKA (reference sequence). CDR3 length: 15 residues. Amplification of TCR beta CDR3 regions used RNA as the template. With the HTBI primer set, the TCR CDR3 went through a first round of RT-PCR. Each CDR3 protein is one row after TCRdb ran MiXCR on the multiplex PCR reads. The data hold about 610,000 distinct CDR3 sequences, with approximately 15% observed a single time. This clonotype was seen a handful of times. What it binds is not known.

The receptor's source is a woman aged 40-49 years with Graves' ophthalmopathy. What was sequenced was blood. The chain joins TRBV20-1 to TRBJ1-1, with 7 bases that match TRBD1. In DNA form, the CDR3 reads TGCAGTGCACCAATCAACAGGGGATCTGACACTGAAGCTTTCTTT. Its translation is CSAPINRGSDTEAFF.